This T cell receptor beta chain was identified during a study of cytomegalovirus exposure and HLA in healthy donors. Study-level background: There were 88 million or so unique TCRs (from HLA-typed donors) in an early data release. Study results and caveats: Later genetic work tied a missense DCLRE1C variant to beta-chain V and J trimming. Presence/absence analyses rested on an assumption that sequencing depth was roughly uniform across donors. Associated with HLA alleles at 0.05 false discovery rate in a later analysis were 16,951 TCR beta sequences.

The PCR was carried out with 60 Vbeta primers and 13 Jbeta primers. The data were produced by immunoSEQ multiplex PCR, yet TCRdb's version contains in-frame clones alone and is incomplete. The repertoire holds over 55,000 clones, with approximately 87% as singletons. Comments on this clone: Its antigen is not identified.

V was cut by 1 base and J by 1 base, with 7 bases left in between. This CDR3 spans 14 amino acids. The germline CDR1 and CDR2 sequences are MGHRA and YSYEKL. Sequencing used PBMCs. The rearrangement uses TRBV4-1 and TRBJ1-1; D is undetermined. The origin of this receptor is a young man in good health and CMV-seronegative. CDR3 loop: CASSQALGNTEAFF. Here the CDR3 DNA reads TGCGCCAGCAGCCAAGCCCTCGGGAACACTGAAGCTTTCTTT.